This TCR beta chain was observed in a study of cytomegalovirus exposure and HLA in healthy donors. The PCR used 60 Vbeta and 13 Jbeta primers. Original handling: Approximately 11 million of the roughly 80 million unique TCR beta chains counted in a later analysis were shared. The method was immunoSEQ multiplex PCR; TCRdb's version includes in-frame clones alone and lacks a portion of them. V, J and clone size derive from that table, while D and trimming were established from the DNA sequence. The sample comprises fewer than 250,000 clones, 82% of which are singletons, and about 6.4% rests with the top ten. Study-wide findings and caveats: Analysis performed later found 16,951 TCR beta sequences associated with HLA alleles at 0.05 false discovery rate. V- and J-gene trimming of TCR beta was linked (in a later analysis) to a missense DCLRE1C variant.

In regard to this clone: Its antigen is not identified.

Germline V gene sequence: CDR1 SGHDT, CDR2 YYEEEE. After removal of 4 bases from V and 1 base from J, the junction contained 7 bases not matched to a gene. This CDR3 contains 15 residues. Sample: PBMCs. The chain combines TRBV5-6 with TRBJ1-1, with 7 bases that match TRBD1. This receptor was obtained from a man aged 35 to 55 in good health and CMV-seropositive. For the CDR3, the DNA is TGTGCCAGCAGCAGGGGGCGGCTTACGAACACTGAAGCTTTCTTT. It specifies CASSRGRLTNTEAFF.